This T cell receptor beta chain was observed in a study of cytomegalovirus exposure and HLA in healthy donors. There are a few counts of this clone. While the first cohort had over 650 subjects, the donors belonged to the separate validation cohort of 100 to 150 subjects. Data came from immunoSEQ multiplex PCR; TCRdb stores just in-frame clones and leaves some out. The profile shows about 160,000 clones, roughly 90% of them singletons. Looked up from germline, CDR1 is MNHNY and CDR2 is SVGAGI (reference sequence). Trimming left V 7 bases short and J 0 bases short, with 11 bases between. The CDR3 totals 14 residues.

Sequences were obtained from PBMCs. The chain recombines TRBV6-6 with TRBJ2-3, with no clear D. This clonotype originated in a woman in her 30s in good health and CMV-seronegative. This CDR3 is CASTGGYSTDTQYF. CDR3 sequence (DNA): TGTGCCAGCACGGGTGGATACAGCACAGATACGCAGTATTTT.